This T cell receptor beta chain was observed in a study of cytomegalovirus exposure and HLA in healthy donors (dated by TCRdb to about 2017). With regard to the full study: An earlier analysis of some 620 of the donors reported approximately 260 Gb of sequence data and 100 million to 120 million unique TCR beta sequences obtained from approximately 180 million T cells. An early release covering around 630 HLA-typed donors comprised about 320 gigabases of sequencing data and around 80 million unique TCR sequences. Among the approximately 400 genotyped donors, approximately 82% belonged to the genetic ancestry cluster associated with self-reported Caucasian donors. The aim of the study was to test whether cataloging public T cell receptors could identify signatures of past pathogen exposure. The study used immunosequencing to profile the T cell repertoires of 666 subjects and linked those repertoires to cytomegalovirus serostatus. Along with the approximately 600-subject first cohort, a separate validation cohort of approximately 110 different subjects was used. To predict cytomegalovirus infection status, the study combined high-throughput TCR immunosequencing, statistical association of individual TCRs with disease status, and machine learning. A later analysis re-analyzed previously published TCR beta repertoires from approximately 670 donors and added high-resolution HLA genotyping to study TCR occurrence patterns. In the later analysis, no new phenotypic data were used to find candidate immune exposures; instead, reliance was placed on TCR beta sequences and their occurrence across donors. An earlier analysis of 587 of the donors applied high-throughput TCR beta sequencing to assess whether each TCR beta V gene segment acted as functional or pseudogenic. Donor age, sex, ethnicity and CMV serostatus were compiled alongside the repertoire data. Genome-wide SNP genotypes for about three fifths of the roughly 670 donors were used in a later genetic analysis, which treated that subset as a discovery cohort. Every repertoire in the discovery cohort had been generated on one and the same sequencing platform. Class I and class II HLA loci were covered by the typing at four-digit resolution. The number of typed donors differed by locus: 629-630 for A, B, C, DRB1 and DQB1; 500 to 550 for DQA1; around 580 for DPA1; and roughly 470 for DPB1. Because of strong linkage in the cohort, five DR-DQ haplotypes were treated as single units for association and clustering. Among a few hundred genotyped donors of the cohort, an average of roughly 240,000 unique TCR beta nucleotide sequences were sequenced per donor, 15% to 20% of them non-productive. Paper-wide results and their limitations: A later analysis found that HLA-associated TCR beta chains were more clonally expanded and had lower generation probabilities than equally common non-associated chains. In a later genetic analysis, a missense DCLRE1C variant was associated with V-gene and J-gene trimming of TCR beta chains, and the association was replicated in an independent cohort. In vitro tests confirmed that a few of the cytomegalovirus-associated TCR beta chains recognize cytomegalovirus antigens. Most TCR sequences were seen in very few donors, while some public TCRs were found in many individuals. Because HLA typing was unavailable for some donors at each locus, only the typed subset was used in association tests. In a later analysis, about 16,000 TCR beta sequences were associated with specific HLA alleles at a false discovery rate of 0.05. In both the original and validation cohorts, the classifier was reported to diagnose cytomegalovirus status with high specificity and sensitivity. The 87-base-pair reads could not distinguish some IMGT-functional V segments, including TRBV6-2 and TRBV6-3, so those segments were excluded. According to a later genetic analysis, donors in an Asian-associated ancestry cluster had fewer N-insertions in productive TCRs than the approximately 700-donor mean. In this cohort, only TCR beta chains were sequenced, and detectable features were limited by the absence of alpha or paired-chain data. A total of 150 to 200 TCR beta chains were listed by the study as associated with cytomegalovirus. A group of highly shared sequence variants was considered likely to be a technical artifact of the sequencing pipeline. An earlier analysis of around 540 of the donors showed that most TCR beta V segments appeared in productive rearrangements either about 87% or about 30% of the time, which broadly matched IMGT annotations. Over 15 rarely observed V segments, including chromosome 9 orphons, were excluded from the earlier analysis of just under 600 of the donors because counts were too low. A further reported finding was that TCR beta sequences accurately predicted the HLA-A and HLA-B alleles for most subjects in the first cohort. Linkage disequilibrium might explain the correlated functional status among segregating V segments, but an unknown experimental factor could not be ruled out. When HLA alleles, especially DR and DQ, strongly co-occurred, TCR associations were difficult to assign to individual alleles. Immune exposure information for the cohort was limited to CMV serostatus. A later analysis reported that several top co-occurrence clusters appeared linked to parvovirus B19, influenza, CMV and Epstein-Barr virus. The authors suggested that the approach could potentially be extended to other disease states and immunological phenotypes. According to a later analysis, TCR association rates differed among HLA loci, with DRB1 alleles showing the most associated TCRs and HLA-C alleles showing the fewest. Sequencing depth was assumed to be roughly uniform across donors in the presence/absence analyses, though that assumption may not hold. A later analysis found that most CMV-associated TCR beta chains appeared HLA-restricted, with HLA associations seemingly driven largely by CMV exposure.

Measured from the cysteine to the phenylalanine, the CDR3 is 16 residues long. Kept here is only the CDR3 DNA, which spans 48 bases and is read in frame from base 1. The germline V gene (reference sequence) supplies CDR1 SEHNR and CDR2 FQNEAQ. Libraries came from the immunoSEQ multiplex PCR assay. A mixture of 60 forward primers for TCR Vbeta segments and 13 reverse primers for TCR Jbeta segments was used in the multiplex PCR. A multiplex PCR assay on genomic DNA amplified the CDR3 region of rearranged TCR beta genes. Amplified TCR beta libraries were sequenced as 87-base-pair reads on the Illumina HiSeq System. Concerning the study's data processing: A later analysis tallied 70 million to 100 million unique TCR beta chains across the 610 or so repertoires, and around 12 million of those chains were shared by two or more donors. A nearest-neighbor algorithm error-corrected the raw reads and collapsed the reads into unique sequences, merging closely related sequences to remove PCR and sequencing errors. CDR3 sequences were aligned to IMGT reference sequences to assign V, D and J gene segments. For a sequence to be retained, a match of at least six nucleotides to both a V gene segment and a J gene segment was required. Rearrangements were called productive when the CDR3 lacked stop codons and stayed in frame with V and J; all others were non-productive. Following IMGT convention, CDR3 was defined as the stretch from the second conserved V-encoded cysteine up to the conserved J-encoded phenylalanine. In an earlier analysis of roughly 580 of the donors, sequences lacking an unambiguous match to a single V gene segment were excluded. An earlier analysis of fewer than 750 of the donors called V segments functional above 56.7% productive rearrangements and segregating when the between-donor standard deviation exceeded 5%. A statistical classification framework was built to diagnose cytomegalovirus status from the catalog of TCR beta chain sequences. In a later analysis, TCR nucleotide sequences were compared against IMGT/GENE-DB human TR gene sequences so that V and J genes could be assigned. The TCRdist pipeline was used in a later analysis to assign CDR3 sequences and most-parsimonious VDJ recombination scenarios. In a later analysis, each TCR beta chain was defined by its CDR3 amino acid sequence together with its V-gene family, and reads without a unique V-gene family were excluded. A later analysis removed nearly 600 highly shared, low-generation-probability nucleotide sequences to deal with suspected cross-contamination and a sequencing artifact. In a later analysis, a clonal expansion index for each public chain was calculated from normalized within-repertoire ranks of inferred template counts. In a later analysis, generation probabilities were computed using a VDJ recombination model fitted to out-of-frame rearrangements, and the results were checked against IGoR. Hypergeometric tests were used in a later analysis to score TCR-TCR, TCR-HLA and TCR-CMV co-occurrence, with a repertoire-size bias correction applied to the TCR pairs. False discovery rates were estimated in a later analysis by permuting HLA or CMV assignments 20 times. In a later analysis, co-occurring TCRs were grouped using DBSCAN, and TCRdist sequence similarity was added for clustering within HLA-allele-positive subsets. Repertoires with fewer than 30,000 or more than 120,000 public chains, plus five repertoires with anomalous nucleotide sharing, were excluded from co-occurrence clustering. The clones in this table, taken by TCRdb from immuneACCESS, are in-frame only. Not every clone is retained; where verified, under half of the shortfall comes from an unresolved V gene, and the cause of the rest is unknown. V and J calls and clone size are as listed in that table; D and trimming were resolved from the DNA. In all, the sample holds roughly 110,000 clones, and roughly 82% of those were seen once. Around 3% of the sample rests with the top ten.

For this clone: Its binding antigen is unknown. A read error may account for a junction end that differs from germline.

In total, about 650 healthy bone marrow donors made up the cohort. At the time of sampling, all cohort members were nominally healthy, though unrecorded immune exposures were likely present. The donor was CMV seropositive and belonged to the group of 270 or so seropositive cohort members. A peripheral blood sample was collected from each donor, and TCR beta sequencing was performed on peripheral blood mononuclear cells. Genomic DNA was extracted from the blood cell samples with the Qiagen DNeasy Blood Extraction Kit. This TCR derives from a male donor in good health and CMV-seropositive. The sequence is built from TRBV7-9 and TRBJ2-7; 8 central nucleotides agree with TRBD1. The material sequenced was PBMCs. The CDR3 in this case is CSSSSTPGQVANEQYF. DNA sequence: TGTTCCAGCAGCTCCACTCCGGGACAGGTAGCTAACGAGCAGTACTTC. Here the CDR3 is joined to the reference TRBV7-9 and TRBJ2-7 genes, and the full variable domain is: DTGVSQNPRHKITKRGQNVTFRCDPISEHNRLYWYRQTLGQGPEFLTYFQNEAQLEKSRLLSDRFSAERPKGSFSTLEIQRTEQGDSAMYLCSSSSTPGQVANEQYFGPGTRLTVT.